These 27 T cell receptor beta chains were all obtained from the same sample, sequenced in a study of neurological immune-mediated disorders. TCRdb fed the 5' RACE reads into MiXCR, producing one record per CDR3 protein. The sample has 35,000 to 40,000 distinct CDR3 sequences; less than 8.5% are singletons. The sequenced sample was PBMCs. The receptors were gathered from a woman aged 35 to 49 in good health.

This clonotype has a count of ten or more. V usage is TRBV20-1 and J usage is TRBJ2-1, with TRBD2 identical over 9 bases. This CDR3 has 15 amino acids. The trim removed 3 bases at V and 4 bases at J, leaving 7 bases unmatched. Germline assignment: CDR1 DFQATT and CDR2 SNEGSKA (reference sequence). CDR3: CSASSLAGRYNEQFF. For the CDR3, the DNA is TGCAGTGCTAGTTCCCTAGCGGGACGATACAATGAGCAGTTCTTC.

This clonotype was counted many times. V and J are TRBV7-8 and TRBJ2-5; TRBD1 aligns across 8 bases. The CDR3 has 17 residues. V dropped 1 base and J dropped 4; count of bases not matched to a gene: 11. The germline CDR1 and CDR2 sequences are SGHVS and FQNEAQ. CDR3 coding DNA: TGTGCCAGCAGCTTAGAAAACAGGGGGTTTCGGTTAGAGACCCAGTACTTC. Protein sequence: CASSLENRGFRLETQYF.

This clonotype came up many times. The chain recombines TRBV5-1 with TRBJ1-2, with D possibly TRBD1 on 5 matching bases. The CDR3 is 15 amino acids. Germline assignment: CDR1 SGHRS and CDR2 YFSETQ. V was cut by 0 bases and J by 5 bases, with 14 bases left in between. The CDR3 sequence: CASSLVGQGAYGYTF. CDR3 DNA sequence: TGCGCCAGCAGCTTGGTAGGGCAGGGTGCTTATGGCTACACCTTC.

This clonotype was counted many times. The V gene is TRBV7-2, the J gene TRBJ1-5; D gene ambiguous. Trimming shortened V by 9 bases and J by 2 bases, and 14 bases separated the two germline ends. Germline CDR1 reads SGHTA; CDR2 reads FQGNSA. There are 14 residues in the CDR3. This CDR3 reads CASRRGDGNQPQHF. The DNA for the CDR3 is TGTGCCAGTAGGCGGGGTGATGGCAATCAGCCCCAGCATTTT.

This clonotype was observed at least ten times. The rearrangement joins TRBV11-3 to TRBJ2-2, with D maybe TRBD2 (5 bases). V gave up 0 bases and J gave up 7 bases, with 9 bases separating them. The CDR3 is made up of 14 amino acids. In germline, CDR1 is SGHNT, CDR2 YENEEA. In DNA, the CDR3 is TGTGCCAGCAGCTTAGAGTCAGAGGGCGGGGAGCTGTTTTTT. This encodes CASSLESEGGELFF.

This clonotype was found many times. The chain is built from TRBV11-2 and TRBJ1-5, with D perhaps matching TRBD1 (5 bases). V shed 1 base and J shed 3 bases, with 7 bases lying between them. The CDR3 runs 14 residues. Germline lookup yields CDR1 SGHAT and CDR2 FQNNGV. The CDR3 DNA reads TGTGCCAGCAGCTTAGCAGGGAACAATCAGCCCCAGCATTTT. Residues: CASSLAGNNQPQHF.

Remarks on this clonotype: The conserved closing phenylalanine or tryptophan is absent in this CDR3, likely reflecting a read error. The limits of the CDR3 on the DNA are not certain, so only TCRdb's listed CDR3 is given. The rearrangement joins TRBV20-1 to TRBJ2-6; the D call in the table, TRBD1, was not verified against the DNA. Per germline, CDR1 DFQATT and CDR2 SNEGSKA (reference sequence). The CDR3 is made up of 17 amino acids, end residues included. CDR3: CSALRQGQISGANVMTL.

This clonotype was observed many times. The chain recombines TRBV12-3 or TRBV12-4 with TRBJ2-1, with 7 bases lining up with TRBD2. V gave up 5 bases and J gave up 15 bases; unmatched junction bases: 10. The CDR3 runs to 12 residues. The CDR3 loop reads CASSPSGPGGFF. CDR3 coding DNA: TGTGCCAGCAGTCCCTCGGGGCCGGGGGGGTTCTTC.

With regard to this clonotype: Possible read error: a much larger clone is one base away. This chain joins TRBV29-1 and TRBJ1-2; D not resolved. This CDR3 has 11 residues. The germline gives CDR1 SQVTM, CDR2 ANQGSEA. V lost 6 bases to trimming and J lost 6 bases, with 11 bases between them. The DNA of the CDR3 is TGCAGCGTCGAGACACTACATGGCTACACCTTC. Translating it yields CSVETLHGYTF.

This chain joins TRBV28 and TRBJ2-5; the match to TRBD2 covers 8 bases. Germline CDR1 is MDHEN and CDR2 is SYDVKM. Losses at the gene ends were 7 bases for V and 0 bases for J; bases not matched to a gene: 16. This CDR3 comprises 18 residues. In nucleotides, the CDR3 is TGTGCCAGCACCCCCCAGGACGATAAGCGGGGGTACCAAGAGACCCAGTACTTC. Its protein is CASTPQDDKRGYQETQYF.

This clonotype showed up many times. The rearrangement joins TRBV18 to TRBJ1-4, with D tentatively TRBD1 (6 bases). The V gene's germline CDR1 is KGHSH and CDR2 LQKENI. V dropped 4 bases and J dropped 6 bases, with 12 bases sitting between them. The CDR3 totals 14 residues. Here the CDR3 DNA reads TGTGCCAGCTCACTCCGACAGGATTATGAAAAACTGTTTTTT. Translation: CASSLRQDYEKLFF.

The sample holds many counts of this clonotype. The J gene is TRBJ2-7, the V gene TRBV7-2; 7 nucleotides line up with TRBD2. The CDR3 length is 13 residues. The trim removed 4 bases at V and 7 bases at J, leaving 7 bases unmatched. CDR1 SGHTA and CDR2 FQGNSA come from the germline V gene. CDR3 DNA sequence: TGTGCCAGCAGCTCGCGACTAGCCGGGGAGCAGTACTTC. Residues: CASSSRLAGEQYF. Variable domain in full (rest from reference TRBV7-2 and TRBJ2-7): GAGVSQSPSNKVTEKGKDVELRCDPISGHTALYWYRQSLGQGLEFLIYFQGNSAPDKSGLPSDRFSAERTGGSVSTLTIQRTQQEDSAVYLCASSSRLAGEQYFGPGTRLTVT.

This clonotype was counted at least ten times. The rearrangement uses TRBV27 and TRBJ2-3; 12 nucleotides agree with TRBD2. CDR1 is MNHEY and CDR2 is SMNVEV in the germline V gene (reference sequence). This CDR3 comprises 15 residues. V dropped 5 bases and J dropped 4; count of bases not matched to a gene: 4. The DNA of the CDR3 is TGTGCCAGCAGTAACGGACTAGCGGGATCAGATACGCAGTATTTT. Amino acid sequence: CASSNGLAGSDTQYF.

This clonotype occurred many times. The chain combines TRBV5-5 with TRBJ2-1, with 15 bases matching TRBD2. This CDR3 region has 16 residues. With V trimmed by 4 bases and J by 8 bases, 7 bases remained unmatched. Germline-derived CDR1 and CDR2 are SGHKS and YYEKEE (reference sequence). The CDR3 reads CASSTGTSGRFYEQFF. For the CDR3, the DNA is TGTGCCAGCAGCACCGGGACTAGCGGGAGGTTCTATGAGCAGTTCTTC.

This clonotype was seen many times. The chain couples TRBV20-1 to TRBJ1-2; D is unresolved. V lost 6 bases and J lost 4, with 9 bases in between. The germline CDR1 and CDR2 sequences are DFQATT and SNEGSKA (reference sequence). This CDR3 contains 11 residues. DNA of the CDR3: TGCAGTGCCCCAGACACCTATGGCTACACCTTC. Encoded protein: CSAPDTYGYTF.

This clonotype appeared many times. The chain carries TRBV5-5 and TRBJ1-1; TRBD1 matches 8 bases. The CDR3 spans 15 residues. The V segment lost 0 bases and the J segment 6 bases; nucleotides outside the gene matches: 7. The V gene's germline CDR1 is SGHKS and CDR2 YYEKEE (reference sequence). CDR3 region: CASSLGAGGGSEAFF. The CDR3 DNA sequence: TGTGCCAGCAGCTTGGGGGCAGGGGGCGGTTCTGAAGCTTTCTTT.

This clonotype was observed at least ten times. The chain is built from TRBV4-1 and TRBJ2-2, with 7 positions matching TRBD1. This CDR3 spans 16 amino acids. CDR1 and CDR2 (germline): MGHRA, YSYEKL. J gave up 0 bases and V 5 bases, and 6 bases lay outside the gene matches. The CDR3 nucleotides read TGCGCCAGCAGCTACGAGAGGGGGCCGAACACCGGGGAGCTGTTTTTT. It is translated as CASSYERGPNTGELFF.

The table lists this clonotype with many counts. The V and J genes are TRBV12-3 or TRBV12-4 and TRBJ1-5; 9 nucleotides agree with TRBD1. Trimming cost V 3 bases and J 4 bases; bases outside gene matches: 7. The CDR3 extends over 16 amino acids. The CDR3 DNA reads TGTGCCAGCAGTTTGGGGACAGGGAATAAGAATCAGCCCCAGCATTTT. Amino acid sequence: CASSLGTGNKNQPQHF.

This clonotype was detected many times. This chain joins TRBV9 and TRBJ2-1, with TRBD2 matching over 7 bases. The CDR3 covers 15 residues. Germline trimming cut 3 bases from V and 0 bases from J; bases unmatched to any gene: 3. From germline, CDR1 is SGDLS and CDR2 YYNGEE. CDR3: CASSASGNSYNEQFF. CDR3 sequence (DNA): TGTGCCAGCAGCGCTAGCGGAAACTCCTACAATGAGCAGTTCTTC.

In this sample, this clonotype turned up many times. The chain uses TRBV6-5 and TRBJ1-3; TRBD1 aligns across 7 bases. Losses at the gene ends were 6 bases for V and 4 bases for J; bases not matched to a gene: 15. This CDR3 has 17 residues. In germline, CDR1 is MNHEY, CDR2 SVGAGI. The CDR3 loop reads CASRKHGQAKPGNTIYF. The CDR3 nucleotides read TGTGCCAGCAGAAAACATGGACAGGCGAAACCCGGAAACACCATATATTTT.

This clonotype was counted many times. The chain couples TRBV5-1 to TRBJ1-6, with 7 bases lining up with TRBD1. CDR3 length equals 18 residues. The ends lost 4 bases at V and 5 bases at J; junction bases unmatched: 15. Germline values: CDR1 SGHRS, CDR2 YFSETQ. CDR3 coding DNA: TGCGCCAGCAGCGCCCCTCCGGGACAGCGCATTGATAATTCACCCCTCCACTTT. It encodes CASSAPPGQRIDNSPLHF.

In its sample, this clonotype was seen many times. The chain uses TRBV7-9 and TRBJ1-1; 7 nucleotides line up with TRBD1. V gave up 4 bases and J gave up 3 bases; unmatched junction bases: 8. The CDR3 totals 15 residues. Germline CDR1 reads SEHNR; CDR2 reads FQNEAQ (reference sequence). The CDR3 coding sequence is TGTGCCAGCAGCTACCAGACAGGGTGGGACACTGAAGCTTTCTTT. As protein: CASSYQTGWDTEAFF. Variable domain in full (rest from reference TRBV7-9 and TRBJ1-1): DTGVSQNPRHKITKRGQNVTFRCDPISEHNRLYWYRQTLGQGPEFLTYFQNEAQLEKSRLLSDRFSAERPKGSFSTLEIQRTEQGDSAMYLCASSYQTGWDTEAFFGQGTRLTVV.

The chain is built from TRBV9 and TRBJ1-4; weak D call: TRBD1 (5 bases). V was clipped by 2 bases and J by 5 bases, with 13 bases between them. CDR3 length: 15 amino acids. The V gene's germline CDR1 is SGDLS and CDR2 YYNGEE. The DNA of the CDR3 is TGTGCCAGCAGCGTCAGTGGGGGTTCCAATGAAAAACTGTTTTTT. This gives the protein CASSVSGGSNEKLFF. The full variable domain, completed using reference TRBV9 and TRBJ1-4, is DSGVTQTPKHLITATGQRVTLRCSPRSGDLSVYWYQQSLDQGLQFLIQYYNGEERAKGNILERFSAQQFPDLHSELNLSSLELGDSALYFCASSVSGGSNEKLFFGSGTQLSVL.

This clonotype was seen ten or more times. This sequence joins TRBV29-1 and TRBJ1-3; no reliable D call. The CDR3 covers 12 residues. The germline V gene encodes CDR1 SQVTM and CDR2 ANQGSEA. CDR3 amino acids: CTAYEGGNTIYF. The DNA for the CDR3 is TGCACCGCGTACGAGGGTGGAAACACCATATATTTT. The full variable domain, its missing parts supplied by reference TRBV29-1 and TRBJ1-3, is SAVISQKPSRDICQRGTSLTIQCQVDSQVTMMFWYRQQPGQSLTLIATANQGSEATYESGFVIDKFPISRPNLTFSTLTVSNMSPEDSSIYLCTAYEGGNTIYFGEGSWLTVV.

Many counts were recorded for this clonotype. The chain recombines TRBV25-1 with TRBJ2-1; the D gene is possibly TRBD1 (5 bases). The germline gives CDR1 MGHDK, CDR2 SYGVNS. V shed 0 bases and J shed 0 bases, with 12 bases lying between them. This CDR3 has 17 residues. The CDR3 loop reads CASSEYAGKSSYNEQFF. The CDR3 region has the DNA TGTGCCAGCAGTGAATACGCAGGGAAAAGCTCCTACAATGAGCAGTTCTTC.

This clonotype came up many times. The chain couples TRBV5-1 to TRBJ2-4; 7 nucleotides agree with TRBD1. V was pared by 0 bases and J by 8 bases, with 5 bases of the junction left unmatched. There are 14 residues in the CDR3. Germline values: CDR1 SGHRS, CDR2 YFSETQ. CDR3 in DNA: TGCGCCAGCAGCTTGGAAGGGGGCGCAGACATTCAGTACTTC. Encoded protein: CASSLEGGADIQYF. The whole variable domain, filled in from reference TRBV5-1 and TRBJ2-4, reads KAGVTQTPRYLIKTRGQQVTLSCSPISGHRSVSWYQQTPGQGLQFLFEYFSETQRNKGNFPGRFSGRQFSNSRSEMNVSTLELGDSALYLCASSLEGGADIQYFGAGTRLSVL.

This clonotype turned up a few times. V and J are TRBV27 and TRBJ2-5; no clear D. This CDR3 contains 11 residues. Trimming cost V 4 bases and J 4 bases, with 4 bases left between them. CDR1 MNHEY and CDR2 SMNVEV come from the germline V gene (reference sequence). CDR3 coding DNA: TGTGCCAGCAGTTATGGAGAGACCCAGTACTTC. This sequence encodes CASSYGETQYF.